Each of the 5 T cell receptor beta chains below was sequenced from the same sample in a study of post-analysis software for immune sequencing data. Study conclusions and caveats: Comparison of patients with controls showed five TRBV segments more frequent in patients, TRBV5-6, TRBV5-1 and TRBV20-1 among them.

Presence of unique molecular identifiers characterized the TCR beta cDNA libraries. TCRdb fed the PCR reads into MiXCR, producing one record per CDR3 protein. Of 600,000 to 750,000 distinct CDR3 sequences listed, around 60% are singletons. These receptors lack a known antigen. Sequencing was carried out using blood. The receptor set was obtained from a girl aged 2-10 years with multiple sclerosis.

There are a few counts of this clonotype. This chain connects TRBV19 to TRBJ2-3, with D possibly being TRBD2 (6 bases). Germline V gives CDR1 LNHDA, CDR2 SQIVND (reference sequence). The germline V and J ends were trimmed by 3 bases and 0 bases, with 13 bases remaining between them. The CDR3 totals 16 residues. Written as DNA, the CDR3 is TGTGCCAGTAGTATTCGGAGGGGTACAAGCACAGATACGCAGTATTTT. Encoded protein: CASSIRRGTSTDTQYF. The full variable domain, rest sourced from reference TRBV19 and TRBJ2-3, is DGGITQSPKYLFRKEGQNVTLSCEQNLNHDAMYWYRQDPGQGLRLIYYSQIVNDFQKGDIAEGYSVSREKKESFPLTVTSAQKNPTAFYLCASSIRRGTSTDTQYFGPGTRLTVL.

J is TRBJ1-1 and V is TRBV20-1; D is unclear. Germline values: CDR1 DFQATT, CDR2 SNEGSKA (reference sequence). The CDR3 is made up of 17 amino acids. Trimming left V 0 bases short and J 3 bases short, with 20 bases between. In DNA form, the CDR3 reads TGCAGTGCTAGAGATTCGGCTCACGGGGTGCACTACACTGAAGCTTTCTTT. Translation: CSARDSAHGVHYTEAFF.

This clonotype has just a few counts. The J gene is TRBJ2-7, the V gene TRBV28, with 9 bases matching TRBD1. This CDR3 has 15 residues. V gave up 4 bases and J gave up 3 bases; unmatched junction bases: 7. Germline loops: CDR1 MDHEN, CDR2 SYDVKM. CDR3 DNA: TGTGCCAGCAGTTCCTCCGGGACAGGGCTCTACGAGCAGTACTTC. Protein sequence: CASSSSGTGLYEQYF.

The chain links TRBV29-1 to TRBJ2-5; D possibly matches TRBD1 or TRBD2 (5 bases each). The V gene's germline CDR1 is SQVTM and CDR2 ANQGSEA. With 5 bases removed from V and 5 bases from J, the gap between germline ends came to 18 bases. This CDR3 is 14 amino acids long. The CDR3 sequence is CSVRQRGLMETQYF. As DNA, the CDR3 is TGCAGCGTTAGACAGAGGGGTTTGATGGAGACCCAGTACTTC.

The chain joins TRBV10-2 to TRBJ2-3, with D tentatively TRBD1 (6 bases). CDR3 length: 15 residues. The V gene lost 2 bases and the J gene lost 4 bases, with 13 bases spanning the gap. Germline values: CDR1 WSHSY, CDR2 SAAADI. The CDR3 sequence is CASSEIRKGADTQYF. The CDR3 DNA follows: TGCGCCAGCAGTGAGATAAGGAAGGGGGCAGATACGCAGTATTTT.